This T cell receptor (beta chain) was found in a study of brain T cells in children with intractable seizures. Whole-study results and caveats: Pre-surgery blood may have been undersampled, hiding some clones.

Here immunoSEQ multiplex PCR was the method, and the copy in TCRdb shows in-frame clones only, minus some. The sample lists about 340,000 clones, about 93% occurring once. From germline, CDR1 is LNHDA and CDR2 SQIVND (reference sequence). Trimming removed 10 bases from V and 2 bases from J, with 11 bases in between. The CDR3 spans 13 residues. Described time point: blood from clinic visit 5 months post-surgery; TSC patient then seizure free. The sequenced cases were selected for having the highest brain T cell transcript signatures. Before surgery, patients took at least one anti-epileptic drug. Concerning this clone: Its cognate antigen is unknown.

This clonotype was obtained from a boy under three years old with tuberous sclerosis and intractable seizures. This chain uses TRBV19 with TRBJ2-2; no clear D gene. The sample was peripheral blood, taken roughly 5 months after surgery. CDR3 nucleotide sequence: TGTGCCACCCGTCGGGTCAACACCGGGGAGCTGTTTTTT. Its translation: CATRRVNTGELFF.